Below are 12 T cell receptor beta chains sequenced from a single sample in a study of blood T cell repertoires in COVID-19. Libraries were prepared by immunoSEQ multiplex PCR; TCRdb keeps only in-frame clonotypes and omits some of them. This sample has 170,000 or so clones; about 88% occur once, and the top ten carry under 2%. The sequencing sample was made of peripheral blood. Every receptor here comes from a young man who had recovered from COVID-19.

The rearrangement links TRBV6-2 or TRBV6-3 to TRBJ2-1, with 14 bases lining up with TRBD2. Germline lookup yields CDR1 MNHEY and CDR2 SVGEGT. Unmatched junction bases numbered 3, after V lost 4 bases and J lost 1 base. This CDR3 spans 17 amino acids. The CDR3 region is CASSLRLAGGSYNEQFF. The CDR3 region has the DNA TGTGCCAGCAGTTTGAGACTAGCGGGAGGGTCCTACAATGAGCAGTTCTTC.

As DNA, the CDR3 is TGTGCCAGCAGTTACTCCCCAGACAGGGGAGACTACGAGCAGTACTTC. This translates into CASSYSPDRGDYEQYF. This chain uses TRBV6-2 or TRBV6-3 with TRBJ2-7; 8 bases map to TRBD1. Germline CDR1 MNHEY, CDR2 SVGEGT. The CDR3 length is 16 residues. Trimming took 0 bases from V and 3 from J; bases not matched to a gene: 7.

This clone was seen more than once but under ten times. This chain connects TRBV2 to TRBJ1-1; possible D gene TRBD1, 6 bases. V was pared by 0 bases and J by 0 bases, with 8 bases between. The CDR3 sequence is 15 residues long. Germline V gives CDR1 SNHLY, CDR2 FYNNEI. The CDR3 loop reads CASSEAGGLNTEAFF. The CDR3 DNA reads TGTGCCAGCAGTGAAGCCGGGGGGCTGAACACTGAAGCTTTCTTT.

V gene TRBV18 combines with J gene TRBJ1-2; TRBD1 matches at 7 bases. Germline trimming cut 4 bases from V and 6 bases from J; bases unmatched to any gene: 5. The CDR3 sequence is 13 residues long. Germline values: CDR1 KGHSH, CDR2 LQKENI. In DNA, the CDR3 is TGTGCCAGCTCACTACAGGGGTTCAATGGCTACACCTTC. Protein sequence: CASSLQGFNGYTF.

This clone has more than one count but fewer than ten. The rearrangement uses TRBV18 and TRBJ1-4, with D hard to call. V dropped 8 bases and J dropped 5 bases, with 12 bases sitting between them. The length of the CDR3 is 13 residues. The germline V gene encodes CDR1 KGHSH and CDR2 LQKENI. This chain's CDR3 is CASREVLNEKLFF. CDR3 coding DNA: TGTGCCAGCAGAGAGGTTTTAAATGAAAAACTGTTTTTT. Full variable domain (missing parts from reference TRBV18 and TRBJ1-4): NAGVMQNPRHLVRRRGQEARLRCSPMKGHSHVYWYRQLPEEGLKFMVYLQKENIIDESGMPKERFSAEFPKEGPSILRIQQVVRGDSAAYFCASREVLNEKLFFGSGTQLSVL.

The chain uses TRBV28 and TRBJ1-5; TRBD1 aligns across 7 bases. CDR1 and CDR2 from the germline V gene are MDHEN and SYDVKM. The CDR3 runs to 14 residues. The junction had 5 bases not matched to a gene; V was cut back by 8 bases and J by 1 base. CDR3 DNA sequence: TGTGCCAGCGGGGGACAGATAAGCAATCAGCCCCAGCATTTT. Its translation is CASGGQISNQPQHF.

The CDR3 protein is CASSQSGPSGTGELFF. CDR3 nucleotide sequence: TGTGCCAGCAGCCAGAGTGGGCCCAGCGGGACCGGGGAGCTGTTTTTT. This chain joins TRBV5-4 and TRBJ2-2; tentative D call: TRBD2 (6 bases). Germline CDR1 SGHNT, CDR2 YYREEE (reference sequence). V lost 4 bases, J lost 5 bases, and 18 bases lay in between. The CDR3 loop spans 16 amino acids. The full variable domain, with the rest looked up from reference TRBV5-4 and TRBJ2-2, is ETGVTQSPTHLIKTRGQQVTLRCSSQSGHNTVSWYQQALGQGPQFIFQYYREEENGRGNFPPRFSGLQFPNYSSELNVNALELDDSALYLCASSQSGPSGTGELFFGEGSRLTVL.

The V and J genes are TRBV2 and TRBJ2-5, with D tentatively TRBD2 (6 bases). V dropped 8 bases and J dropped 1 base, with 14 bases sitting between them. The germline V gene has CDR1 SNHLY and CDR2 FYNNEI. There are 14 residues in the CDR3. The CDR3 spells CASRGDGPQETQYF. The CDR3 DNA follows: TGTGCCAGCCGCGGGGACGGACCCCAAGAGACCCAGTACTTC.

The rearrangement uses TRBV5-4 and TRBJ1-1; perhaps TRBD1 as D (6 bases). Trimming pared 0 bases from V and 5 bases from J, leaving 17 bases between. The CDR3 has 16 residues. CDR1 and CDR2 (germline): SGHNT, YYREEE (reference sequence). The CDR3 loop is CASSLGRAGAGTEAFF. The CDR3 bases are TGTGCCAGCAGCTTGGGTCGAGCGGGGGCAGGGACTGAAGCTTTCTTT. Supplemented by reference TRBV5-4 and TRBJ1-1, the full variable domain reads ETGVTQSPTHLIKTRGQQVTLRCSSQSGHNTVSWYQQALGQGPQFIFQYYREEENGRGNFPPRFSGLQFPNYSSELNVNALELDDSALYLCASSLGRAGAGTEAFFGQGTRLTVV.

The genes are TRBV28 and TRBJ1-4; possible D gene TRBD1, 6 bases. The V end lost 5 bases, the J end lost 2 bases, and 18 bases lay between the germline ends. In germline, CDR1 is MDHEN, CDR2 SYDVKM. This CDR3 is built from 17 residues. This CDR3 is CASSKIRGSPTNEKLFF. CDR3 in DNA: TGTGCCAGCAGTAAAATCAGGGGATCACCTACTAATGAAAAACTGTTTTTT.

This clone turned up a few times. The V gene is TRBV23-1, the J gene TRBJ1-5, with TRBD1 matching 7 bases. TRBV23-1 qualifies as an ORF whose function is uncertain. Unmatched junction bases numbered 13, after V lost 1 base and J lost 1 base. The CDR3 totals 19 residues. CDR3 coding DNA: TGCGCCAGCAGTCAATTCTTTGGGATCGACAGGGAAAGCAATCAGCCCCAGCATTTT. Protein: CASSQFFGIDRESNQPQHF.

V is TRBV7-3 and J is TRBJ2-1; 11 nucleotides match TRBD2. J was trimmed by 2 bases and V by 5 bases; bases with no gene match: 2. The CDR3 length is 15 residues. Germline CDR1 is SGHTA and CDR2 is FQGTGA. CDR3 sequence (DNA): TGTGCCAGCAGCCCTAGCGGGAGGACCTACAATGAGCAGTTCTTC. As protein: CASSPSGRTYNEQFF.